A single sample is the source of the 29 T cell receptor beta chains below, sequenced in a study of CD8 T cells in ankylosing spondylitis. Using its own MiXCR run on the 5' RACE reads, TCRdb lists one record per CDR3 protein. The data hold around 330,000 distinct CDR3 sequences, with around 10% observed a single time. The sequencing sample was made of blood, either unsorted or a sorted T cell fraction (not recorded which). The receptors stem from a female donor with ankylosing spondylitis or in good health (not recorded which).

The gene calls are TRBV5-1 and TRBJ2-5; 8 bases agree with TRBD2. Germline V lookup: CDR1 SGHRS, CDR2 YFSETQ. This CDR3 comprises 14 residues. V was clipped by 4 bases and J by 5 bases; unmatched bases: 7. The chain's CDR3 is CASSRGTRGETQYF. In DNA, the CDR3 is TGCGCCAGCAGCCGGGGGACTAGGGGGGAGACCCAGTACTTC.

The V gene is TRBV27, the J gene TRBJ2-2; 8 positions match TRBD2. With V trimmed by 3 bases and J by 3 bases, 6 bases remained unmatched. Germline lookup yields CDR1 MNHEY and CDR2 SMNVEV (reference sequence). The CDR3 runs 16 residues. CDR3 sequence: CASSFRRGVDTGELFF. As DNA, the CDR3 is TGTGCCAGCAGTTTTCGGCGGGGGGTGGACACCGGGGAGCTGTTTTTT.

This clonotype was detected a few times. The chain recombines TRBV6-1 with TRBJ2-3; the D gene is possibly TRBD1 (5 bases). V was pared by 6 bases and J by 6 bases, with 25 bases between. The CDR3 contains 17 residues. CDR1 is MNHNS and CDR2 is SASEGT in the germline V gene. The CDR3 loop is CASRVAVRQTNQDTQYF. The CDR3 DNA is TGTGCCAGCAGGGTGGCCGTAAGACAGACCAACCAGGATACGCAGTATTTT.

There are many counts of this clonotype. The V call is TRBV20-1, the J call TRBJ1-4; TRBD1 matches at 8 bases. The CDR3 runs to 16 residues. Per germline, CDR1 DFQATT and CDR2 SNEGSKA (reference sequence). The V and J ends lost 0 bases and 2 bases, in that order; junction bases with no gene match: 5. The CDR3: CSARDKDRATNEKLFF. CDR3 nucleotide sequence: TGCAGTGCTAGAGATAAGGACAGGGCGACTAATGAAAAACTGTTTTTT.

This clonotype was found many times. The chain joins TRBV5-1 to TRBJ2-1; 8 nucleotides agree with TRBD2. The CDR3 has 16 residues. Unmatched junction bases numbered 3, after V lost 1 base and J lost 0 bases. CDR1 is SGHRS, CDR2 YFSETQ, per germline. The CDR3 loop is CASSLPTSGSYNEQFF. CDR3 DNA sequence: TGCGCCAGCAGCTTGCCCACTAGCGGCTCCTACAATGAGCAGTTCTTC. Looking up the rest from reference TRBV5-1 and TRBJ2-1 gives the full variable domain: KAGVTQTPRYLIKTRGQQVTLSCSPISGHRSVSWYQQTPGQGLQFLFEYFSETQRNKGNFPGRFSGRQFSNSRSEMNVSTLELGDSALYLCASSLPTSGSYNEQFFGPGTRLTVL.

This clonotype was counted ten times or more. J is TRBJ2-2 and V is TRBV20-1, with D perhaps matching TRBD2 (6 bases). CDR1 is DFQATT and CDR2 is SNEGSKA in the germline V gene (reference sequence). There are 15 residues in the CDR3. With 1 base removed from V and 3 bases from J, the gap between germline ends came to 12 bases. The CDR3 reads CSARGAGYDTGELFF. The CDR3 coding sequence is TGCAGTGCTAGAGGGGCGGGGTACGACACCGGGGAGCTGTTTTTT.

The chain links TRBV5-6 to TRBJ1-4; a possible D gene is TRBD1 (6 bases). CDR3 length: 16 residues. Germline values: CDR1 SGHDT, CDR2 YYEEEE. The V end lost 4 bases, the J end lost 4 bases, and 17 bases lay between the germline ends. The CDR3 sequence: CASSQLGQTDNEKLFF. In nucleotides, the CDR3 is TGTGCCAGCAGCCAACTCGGACAGACGGATAATGAAAAACTGTTTTTT.

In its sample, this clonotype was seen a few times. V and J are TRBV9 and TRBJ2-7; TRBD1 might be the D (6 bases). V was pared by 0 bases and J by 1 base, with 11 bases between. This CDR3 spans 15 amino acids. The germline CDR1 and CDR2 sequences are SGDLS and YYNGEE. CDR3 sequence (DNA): TGTGCCAGCAGCGTAGCCCCCGGGACATCCTACGAGCAGTACTTC. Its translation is CASSVAPGTSYEQYF.

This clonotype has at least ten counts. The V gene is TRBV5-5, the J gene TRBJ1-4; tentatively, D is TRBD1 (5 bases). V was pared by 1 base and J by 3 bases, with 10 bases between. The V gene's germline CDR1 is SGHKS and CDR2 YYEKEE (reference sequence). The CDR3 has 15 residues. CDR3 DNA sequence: TGTGCCAGCAGCTTGTTTTCAGGGTCTAATGAAAAACTGTTTTTT. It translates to CASSLFSGSNEKLFF.

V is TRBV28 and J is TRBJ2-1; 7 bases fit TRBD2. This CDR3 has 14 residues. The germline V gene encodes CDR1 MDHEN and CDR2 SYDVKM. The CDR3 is CAREGPSTYNEQFF. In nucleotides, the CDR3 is TGTGCTAGGGAGGGTCCCTCAACCTACAATGAGCAGTTCTTC.

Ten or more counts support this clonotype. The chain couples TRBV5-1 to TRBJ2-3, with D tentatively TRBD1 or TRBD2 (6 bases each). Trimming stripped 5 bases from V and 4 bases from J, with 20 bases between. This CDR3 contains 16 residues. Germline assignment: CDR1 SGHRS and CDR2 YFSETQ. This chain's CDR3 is CASRKSEGGRADTQYF. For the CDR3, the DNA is TGCGCCAGCAGGAAGTCGGAGGGGGGAAGGGCAGATACGCAGTATTTT.

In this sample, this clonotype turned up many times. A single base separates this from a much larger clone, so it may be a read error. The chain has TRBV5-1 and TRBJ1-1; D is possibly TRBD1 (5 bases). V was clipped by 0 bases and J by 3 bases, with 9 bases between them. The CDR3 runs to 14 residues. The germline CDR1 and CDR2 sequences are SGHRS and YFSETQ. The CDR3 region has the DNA TGCGCCAGCAGCTTGGACGGGGGGGACACTGAAGCTTTCTTT. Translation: CASSLDGGDTEAFF.

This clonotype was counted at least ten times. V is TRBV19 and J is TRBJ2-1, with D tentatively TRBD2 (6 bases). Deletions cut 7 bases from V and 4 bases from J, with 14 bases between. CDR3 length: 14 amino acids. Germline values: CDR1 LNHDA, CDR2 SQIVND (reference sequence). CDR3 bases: TGTGCCAGTAACATAGGAGGGGTGTACAATGAGCAGTTCTTC. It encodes CASNIGGVYNEQFF. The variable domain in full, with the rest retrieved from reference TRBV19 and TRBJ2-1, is DGGITQSPKYLFRKEGQNVTLSCEQNLNHDAMYWYRQDPGQGLRLIYYSQIVNDFQKGDIAEGYSVSREKKESFPLTVTSAQKNPTAFYLCASNIGGVYNEQFFGPGTRLTVL.

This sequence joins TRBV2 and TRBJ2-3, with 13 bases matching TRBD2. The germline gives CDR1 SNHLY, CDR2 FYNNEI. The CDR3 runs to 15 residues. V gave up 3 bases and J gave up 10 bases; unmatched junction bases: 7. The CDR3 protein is CASSETSGGQGAQYF. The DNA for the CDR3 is TGTGCCAGCAGTGAGACTAGCGGGGGGCAGGGGGCGCAGTATTTT.

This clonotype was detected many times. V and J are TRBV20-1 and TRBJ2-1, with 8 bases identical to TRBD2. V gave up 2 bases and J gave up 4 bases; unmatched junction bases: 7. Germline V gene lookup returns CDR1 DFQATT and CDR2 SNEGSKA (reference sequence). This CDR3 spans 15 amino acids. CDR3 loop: CSARYSGSGYNEQFF. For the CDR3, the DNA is TGCAGTGCTAGATACAGCGGGAGCGGATACAATGAGCAGTTCTTC.

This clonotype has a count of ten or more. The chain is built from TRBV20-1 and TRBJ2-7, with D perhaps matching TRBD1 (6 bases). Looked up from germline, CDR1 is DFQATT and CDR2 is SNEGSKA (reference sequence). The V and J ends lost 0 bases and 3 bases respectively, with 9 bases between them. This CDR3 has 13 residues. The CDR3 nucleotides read TGCAGTGCTAGAGATCTACAGGGCTACGAGCAGTACTTC. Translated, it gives CSARDLQGYEQYF.

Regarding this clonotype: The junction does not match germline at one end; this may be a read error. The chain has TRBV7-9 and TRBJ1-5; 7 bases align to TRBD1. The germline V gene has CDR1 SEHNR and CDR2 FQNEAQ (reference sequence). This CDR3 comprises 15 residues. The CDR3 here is CASSQTGFSNQPLHF. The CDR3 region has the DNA TGTGCCAGCAGCCAGACAGGGTTCTCGAATCAGCCCCTGCATTTT.

The CDR3 protein is CASSPKGRSGELFF. In nucleotides, the CDR3 is TGTGCCAGCTCACCAAAGGGGAGGTCCGGGGAGCTGTTTTTT. The chain links TRBV18 to TRBJ2-2, with D tentatively TRBD2 (6 bases). The ends were cut back, 2 bases at V and 6 bases at J, with 10 bases in the middle. From germline, CDR1 is KGHSH and CDR2 LQKENI. The CDR3 sequence is 14 residues long.

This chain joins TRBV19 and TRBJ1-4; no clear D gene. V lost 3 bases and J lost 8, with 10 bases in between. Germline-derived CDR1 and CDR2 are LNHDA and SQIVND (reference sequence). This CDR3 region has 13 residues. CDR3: CASSMITGEKLFF. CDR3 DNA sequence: TGTGCCAGTAGTATGATAACGGGAGAAAAACTGTTTTTT.

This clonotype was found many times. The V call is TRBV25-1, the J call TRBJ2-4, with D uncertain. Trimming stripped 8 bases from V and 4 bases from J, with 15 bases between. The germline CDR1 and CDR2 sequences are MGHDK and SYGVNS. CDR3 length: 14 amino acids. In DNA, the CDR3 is TGTGCCAGCGGCTTTGGTGGGGATAAAAACATTCAGTACTTC. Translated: CASGFGGDKNIQYF.

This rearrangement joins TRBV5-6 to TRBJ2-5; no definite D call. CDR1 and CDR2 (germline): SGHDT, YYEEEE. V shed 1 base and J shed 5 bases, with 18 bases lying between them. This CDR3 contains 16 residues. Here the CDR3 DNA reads TGTGCCAGCAGCTTGCTGACAACTGCAGCCAAGGAGACCCAGTACTTC. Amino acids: CASSLLTTAAKETQYF.

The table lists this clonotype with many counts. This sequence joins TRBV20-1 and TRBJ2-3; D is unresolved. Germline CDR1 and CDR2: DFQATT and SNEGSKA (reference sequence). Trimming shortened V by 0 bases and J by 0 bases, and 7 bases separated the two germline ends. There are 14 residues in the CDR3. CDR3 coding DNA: TGCAGTGCTAGAGACCCGCGAAGCACAGATACGCAGTATTTT. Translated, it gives CSARDPRSTDTQYF.

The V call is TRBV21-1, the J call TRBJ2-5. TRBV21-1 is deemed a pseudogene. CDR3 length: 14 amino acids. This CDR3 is CASSKAASGETQYF. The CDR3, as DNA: TGTGCCAGCAGCAAAGCGGCAAGTGGGGAGACCCAGTACTTC.

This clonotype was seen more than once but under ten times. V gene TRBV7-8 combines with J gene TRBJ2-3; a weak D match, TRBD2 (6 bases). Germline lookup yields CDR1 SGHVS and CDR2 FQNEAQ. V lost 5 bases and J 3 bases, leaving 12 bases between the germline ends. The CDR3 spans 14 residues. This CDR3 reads CASSGRSGTDTQYF. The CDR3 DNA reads TGTGCCAGCAGCGGAAGAAGCGGGACAGATACGCAGTATTTT.

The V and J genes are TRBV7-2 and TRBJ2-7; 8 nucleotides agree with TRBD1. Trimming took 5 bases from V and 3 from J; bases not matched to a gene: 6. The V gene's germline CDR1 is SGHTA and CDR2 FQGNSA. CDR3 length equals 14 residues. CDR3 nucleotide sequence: TGTGCCAGCAGCGACCGACAGGGGCGCTACGAGCAGTACTTC. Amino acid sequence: CASSDRQGRYEQYF.

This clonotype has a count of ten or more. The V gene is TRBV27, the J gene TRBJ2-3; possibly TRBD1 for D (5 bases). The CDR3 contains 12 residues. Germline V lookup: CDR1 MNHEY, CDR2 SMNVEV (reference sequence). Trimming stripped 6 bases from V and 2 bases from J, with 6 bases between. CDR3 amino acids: CASRTDTDTQYF. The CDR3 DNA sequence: TGTGCCAGCAGGACAGACACAGATACGCAGTATTTT.

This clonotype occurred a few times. CDR3 loop: CASSLGEGFTDTQYF. CDR3 coding DNA: TGCGCCAGCAGCTTGGGAGAGGGATTCACAGATACGCAGTATTTT. This chain connects TRBV5-1 to TRBJ2-3, with a weak D call TRBD2 (5 bases). Trimming took off 0 bases at V and 2 bases at J, with 10 bases between the two ends. The CDR3 is 15 residues long. The V gene's germline CDR1 is SGHRS and CDR2 YFSETQ. Based on the CDR3 plus reference TRBV5-1 and TRBJ2-3, the full variable domain is KAGVTQTPRYLIKTRGQQVTLSCSPISGHRSVSWYQQTPGQGLQFLFEYFSETQRNKGNFPGRFSGRQFSNSRSEMNVSTLELGDSALYLCASSLGEGFTDTQYFGPGTRLTVL.

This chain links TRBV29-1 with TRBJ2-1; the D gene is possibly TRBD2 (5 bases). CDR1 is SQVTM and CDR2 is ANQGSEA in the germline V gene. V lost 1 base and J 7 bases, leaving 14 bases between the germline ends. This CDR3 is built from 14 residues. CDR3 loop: CSVEVDPSGNEQFF. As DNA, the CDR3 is TGCAGCGTTGAAGTGGACCCTTCGGGGAATGAGCAGTTCTTC.

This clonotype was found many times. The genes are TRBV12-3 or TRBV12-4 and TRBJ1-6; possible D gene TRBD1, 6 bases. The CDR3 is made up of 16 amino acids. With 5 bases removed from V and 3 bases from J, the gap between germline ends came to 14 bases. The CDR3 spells CASSPRGGHYNSPLHF. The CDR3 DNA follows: TGTGCCAGCAGTCCCCGGGGGGGGCACTATAATTCACCCCTCCACTTT.